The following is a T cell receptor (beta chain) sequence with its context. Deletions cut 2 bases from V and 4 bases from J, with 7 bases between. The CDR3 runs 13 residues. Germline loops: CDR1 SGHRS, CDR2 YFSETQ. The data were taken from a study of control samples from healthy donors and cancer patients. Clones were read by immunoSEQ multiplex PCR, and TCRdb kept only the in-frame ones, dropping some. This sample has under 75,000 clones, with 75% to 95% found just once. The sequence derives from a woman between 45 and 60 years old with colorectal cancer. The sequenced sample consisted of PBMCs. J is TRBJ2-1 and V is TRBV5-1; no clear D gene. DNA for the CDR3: TGCGCCAGCAGCTTCGACGGATACAATGAGCAGTTCTTC. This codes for CASSFDGYNEQFF.